A single T cell receptor beta chain is shown here with its context. Data came from immunoSEQ multiplex PCR; TCRdb stores just in-frame clones and leaves some out. The sample holds under 150,000 clones; about nine tenths are singletons and the top ten take around 9.4%. CDR1 and CDR2 (germline): SGHRS, YFSETQ. CDR3 length equals 14 residues. The V gene lost 2 bases and the J gene lost 3 bases, with 10 bases spanning the gap. The sample originates from a study of control samples from healthy donors and cancer patients. The clonotype was recovered from a man in his forties in good health. Sequencing input: blood. This sequence joins TRBV5-1 and TRBJ2-3; D call uncertain. CDR3 sequence (DNA): TGCGCCAGCAGCTTCCCGCAGCTTACAGATACGCAGTATTTT. As protein: CASSFPQLTDTQYF.